This T cell receptor (beta chain) was recorded in a study of blood T cell repertoires in COVID-19. Study summary: The United States, Italy and Spain were the sources of the acute and convalescent COVID-19 samples.

Seattle cases were enrolled at active infection and followed longitudinally. Measured with immunoSEQ multiplex PCR; TCRdb has only the in-frame clones, and not every one. The sample includes about 260,000 clones, roughly 88% seen only once; the top ten take 10%. Per germline, CDR1 KGHDR and CDR2 SFDVKD. The V segment lost 1 base and the J segment 5 bases; nucleotides outside the gene matches: 1. The CDR3 is made up of 14 amino acids. Sequencing input: peripheral blood. This receptor was obtained from a woman in her 70s with COVID-19, enrolled during active disease. The chain has TRBV24-1 and TRBJ2-7; 10 positions match TRBD1. CDR3 sequence reads: CATSDLGQGDEQYF. The CDR3 DNA reads as TGTGCCACCAGTGATTTAGGACAGGGGGACGAGCAGTACTTC.